The clone carrying this T cell receptor beta chain was observed a handful of times. Its antigen remains unidentified. The entirety of the isolated RNA underwent reverse transcription, so expressed TCRB transcripts were sequenced. TCRdb's table, derived via immunoSEQ multiplex PCR, lists solely in-frame clones and lacks some. The sample contains some 700,000 clones, roughly an eighth of which appear only once. This specimen comes from a study of beta chain features in type 1 diabetes. Study-wide findings and caveats: Relative to healthy donors, patients appeared to have naive, central memory and Treg TCRB repertoires that were more similar. Across all four CD4+ subsets, people with type 1 diabetes showed modestly shorter TCRB CDR3s. Insertions were fewer and deletions more numerous at VDJ junctions in type 1 diabetes patients. Any HLA effect on TCRB rearrangement was left unresolved by small sub-analyses.

The J segment lost 5 bases and the V segment lost 3 bases, leaving 8 bases of the junction unmatched. The CDR3 sequence is 15 residues long. Germline V gene sequence: CDR1 SGHNT, CDR2 YYREEE (reference sequence). The TCR comes from a man aged 18-30 years with type 1 diabetes. The gene calls are TRBV5-4 and TRBJ1-1; 9 nucleotides line up with TRBD1. Sample: naive CD4+ T cells from blood. The CDR3 loop is CASSWRTGEGTEAFF. The CDR3 DNA reads TGTGCCAGCAGCTGGAGGACAGGGGAGGGAACTGAAGCTTTCTTT.